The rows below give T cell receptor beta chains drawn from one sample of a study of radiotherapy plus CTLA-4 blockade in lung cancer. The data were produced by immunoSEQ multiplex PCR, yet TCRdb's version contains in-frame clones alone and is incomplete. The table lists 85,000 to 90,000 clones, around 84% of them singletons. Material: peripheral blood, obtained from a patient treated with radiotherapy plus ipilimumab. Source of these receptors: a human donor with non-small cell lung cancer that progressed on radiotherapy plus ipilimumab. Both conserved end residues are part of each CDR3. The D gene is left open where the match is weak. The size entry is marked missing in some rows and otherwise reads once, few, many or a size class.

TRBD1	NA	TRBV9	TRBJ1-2	CASSVGQGVYGYTF	TGTGCCAGCAGCGTCGGACAGGGGGTCTATGGCTACACCTTC
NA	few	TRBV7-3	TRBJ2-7	CASSLLTGAGYEQYF	TGTGCCAGCAGCCTCCTGACAGGAGCCGGTTACGAGCAGTACTTC
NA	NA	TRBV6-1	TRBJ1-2	CASRSPGYYGYTF	TGTGCCAGCAGATCACCGGGGTACTATGGCTACACCTTC
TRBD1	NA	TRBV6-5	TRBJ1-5	CASSETGTAQPQHF	TGTGCCAGCAGTGAGACAGGGACGGCCCAGCCCCAGCATTTT
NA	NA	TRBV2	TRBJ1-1	CASRKTRNTEAFF	TGTGCCAGCAGGAAGACAAGGAACACTGAAGCTTTCTTT
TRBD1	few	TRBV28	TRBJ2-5	CASSLIGGTETQYF	TGTGCCAGCAGTTTGATAGGGGGCACAGAGACCCAGTACTTC
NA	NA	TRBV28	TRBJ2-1	CASSAAGLSHEQFF	TGTGCCAGCAGCGCTGCAGGTTTGAGCCATGAGCAGTTCTTC
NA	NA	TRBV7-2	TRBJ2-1	CASSVGSASYNEQFF	TGTGCCAGCAGCGTCGGGAGCGCCTCCTACAATGAGCAGTTCTTC
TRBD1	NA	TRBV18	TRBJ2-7	CASSPGQGAYEQYF	TGTGCCAGCTCACCGGGACAGGGGGCCTACGAGCAGTACTTC
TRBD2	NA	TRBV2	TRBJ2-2	CGRRAGGGTGELFF	TGTGGCAGGAGGGCGGGGGGAGGCACCGGGGAGCTGTTTTTT
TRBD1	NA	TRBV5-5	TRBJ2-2	CASSWGQGIPGELFF	TGTGCCAGCAGCTGGGGACAGGGTATACCCGGGGAGCTGTTTTTT
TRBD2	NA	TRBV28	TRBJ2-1	CASSFSASGGINNEQFF	TGTGCCAGCAGTTTTTCGGCTAGCGGGGGGATTAACAATGAGCAGTTCTTC
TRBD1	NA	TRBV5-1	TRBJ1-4	CASTKTGANEKLFF	TGCGCCAGCACCAAGACAGGGGCTAATGAAAAACTGTTTTTT
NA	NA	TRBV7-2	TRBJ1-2	CASSFRQANYGYTF	TGTGCCAGCAGCTTCCGACAGGCGAACTATGGCTACACCTTC
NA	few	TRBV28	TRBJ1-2	CASHSGGGYTF	TGTGCCAGCCATTCGGGTGGTGGCTACACCTTC
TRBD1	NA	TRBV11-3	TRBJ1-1	CASSLVVGTGVGKAFF	TGTGCCAGCAGCTTAGTCGTCGGGACAGGGGTTGGGAAAGCTTTCTTT
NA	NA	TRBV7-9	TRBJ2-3	CASSSSLPAQYF	TGTGCCAGCAGCTCCTCACTGCCAGCGCAGTATTTT
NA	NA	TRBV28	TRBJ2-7	CASVRGRALYEQYF	TGTGCCAGCGTAAGGGGGAGGGCTCTGTACGAGCAGTACTTC
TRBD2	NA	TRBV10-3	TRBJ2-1	CAISDSGRGNEQFF	TGTGCCATCAGTGATAGCGGGAGAGGCAATGAGCAGTTCTTC
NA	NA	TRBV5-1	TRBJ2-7	CASSTDAAGAYEQYF	TGCGCCAGCAGCACAGACGCTGCCGGGGCCTACGAGCAGTACTTC
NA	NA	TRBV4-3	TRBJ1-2	CASSRNRNVLGSFYGYTF	TGCGCCAGCAGCCGTAACAGAAATGTCTTAGGGTCATTCTATGGCTACACCTTC
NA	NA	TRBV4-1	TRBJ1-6	CASSQQANSYNSPLHF	TGCGCCAGCAGCCAACAGGCCAACTCCTATAATTCACCCCTCCACTTT
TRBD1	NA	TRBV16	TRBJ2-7	CASSQGTANYEQYF	TGTGCCAGCAGTCAAGGGACAGCTAACTACGAGCAGTACTTC
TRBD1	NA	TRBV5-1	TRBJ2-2	CASSPSTGVTGELFF	TGCGCCAGCAGCCCCAGCACAGGGGTCACCGGGGAGCTGTTTTTT
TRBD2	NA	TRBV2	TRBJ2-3	CATQTGLAALSTDTQYF	TGTGCCACCCAAACAGGTCTAGCGGCCCTTAGCACAGATACGCAGTATTTT
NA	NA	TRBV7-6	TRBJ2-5	CASSSRDAVGLETQYF	TGTGCCAGCAGCTCCCGGGACGCCGTTGGTTTAGAGACCCAGTACTTC